One and the same sample provided the 3 T cell receptor beta chains below, sequenced in a study of blood T cell repertoires in COVID-19. The protocol was immunoSEQ multiplex PCR, while the TCRdb copy is restricted to in-frame clones and leaves out a portion. Here the sample spans some 240,000 clones, approximately 88% being singletons. Sequenced: PBMCs or T cells enriched from blood (not recorded which). These TCRs come from a woman aged 40 to 49 who had been exposed to COVID-19.

This chain joins TRBV29-1 and TRBJ1-4; 8 bases are a match to TRBD1. CDR3 size: 13 residues. V shed 6 bases and J 8 bases; nucleotides not matched to a gene: 8. Germline V gene data show CDR1 as SQVTM and CDR2 as ANQGSEA. The CDR3 DNA reads TGCAGCGTCCACCGAGACAGGGGAGAAAAACTGTTTTTT. The encoded protein is CSVHRDRGEKLFF.

The V gene is TRBV12-5, the J gene TRBJ1-5; 7 nucleotides align to TRBD1. The CDR3 runs 15 residues. Per the germline V gene, CDR1 is LGHNT and CDR2 is FRNRAP. Trimming took 8 bases from V and 3 from J; bases not matched to a gene: 10. CDR3 loop: CASRQGDGNNQPQHF. The CDR3, as DNA: TGTGCTAGTAGGCAGGGGGATGGTAACAATCAGCCCCAGCATTTT.

The V call is TRBV7-8, the J call TRBJ2-7; TRBD1 matches 12 bases. The germline CDR1 and CDR2 sequences are SGHVS and FQNEAQ. Losses at the gene ends were 4 bases for V and 3 bases for J; bases not matched to a gene: 16. The CDR3 spans 19 residues. The CDR3 sequence is CASSWISRDRGHPYYEQYF. In DNA, the CDR3 is TGTGCCAGCAGCTGGATCAGTAGGGACAGGGGGCACCCCTACTACGAGCAGTACTTC.